The clone carrying this TCR beta chain came up once. The antigen is undetermined. The sample originates from a study of OX40 agonist ivuxolimab in advanced cancers. The wider study: Head and neck, renal cell, melanoma or hepatocellular carcinoma were the cancers that dose-escalation patients had. Study-level findings and limits: Expanded peripheral T cells had an undetermined antigen specificity.

The repertoire was sequenced with immunoSEQ multiplex PCR; TCRdb's copy has only in-frame clones and lacks some. Of tens of thousands of clones in the sample, 84% were seen once. Sampling of blood occurred at baseline, cycle 4 day 1, and cycle 7 day 1. V lost 0 bases to trimming and J lost 8 bases, with 17 bases between them. Germline CDR1 LNHDA, CDR2 SQIVND (reference sequence). The CDR3 is made up of 16 amino acids. This receptor was obtained from an adult with an advanced solid tumor such as melanoma, head and neck, liver or kidney cancer. Sample: CD4+ or CD8+ T cells sorted from blood, taken in a trial of the OX40 agonist ivuxolimab. V usage is TRBV19 and J usage is TRBJ2-1, with a tentative D call TRBD1 (5 bases). The CDR3 protein is CASSIDSRANVHEQFF. The CDR3 DNA is TGTGCCAGTAGTATAGATTCCAGGGCTAATGTACATGAGCAGTTCTTC.